These 16 T cell receptor beta chains came from one sample sequenced in a study of blood T cell repertoires in COVID-19. Profiled with immunoSEQ multiplex PCR; TCRdb holds only in-frame clones, not every one. The data show 350,000 or so clones, with over 75% seen just once and roughly 0.94% held by the top ten. Sequenced material: PBMCs or T cells enriched from blood (not recorded which). The receptors here all came from a woman aged 25 to 45 who had recovered from COVID-19.

The genes are TRBV5-5 and TRBJ2-1, with D maybe TRBD1 (5 bases). The CDR3 covers 13 residues. Germline V gives CDR1 SGHKS, CDR2 YYEKEE (reference sequence). V dropped 0 bases and J dropped 4 bases, with 5 bases sitting between them. CDR3 nucleotides: TGTGCCAGCAGCTTGGGGACATACAATGAGCAGTTCTTC. Translating gives CASSLGTYNEQFF.

This chain links TRBV11-3 with TRBJ2-3; possibly TRBD2 for D (5 bases). The germline V gene has CDR1 SGHNT and CDR2 YENEEA. V lost 0 bases to trimming and J lost 1 base, with 5 bases between them. The CDR3 has 14 residues. CDR3 sequence: CASSLEAGTDTQYF. CDR3 coding DNA: TGTGCCAGCAGCTTAGAAGCGGGCACAGATACGCAGTATTTT. Full variable domain (missing parts from reference TRBV11-3 and TRBJ2-3): EAGVVQSPRYKIIEKKQPVAFWCNPISGHNTLYWYLQNLGQGPELLIRYENEEAVDDSQLPKDRFSAERLKGVDSTLKIQPAELGDSAVYLCASSLEAGTDTQYFGPGTRLTVL.

This chain's CDR3 is CASSQLVDTQYF. CDR3 in DNA: TGTGCCAGCAGCCAACTGGTAGATACGCAGTATTTT. This chain uses TRBV2 with TRBJ2-3; D gene uncertain. Germline-derived CDR1 and CDR2 are SNHLY and FYNNEI. CDR3 size: 12 residues. The V end was cut by 6 bases, the J end by 5 bases, with 9 bases between.

The V and J genes are TRBV18 and TRBJ1-5, with a weak D call TRBD1 (5 bases). CDR3 length: 15 amino acids. V lost 3 bases, J lost 6 bases, and 15 bases lay in between. The germline V gene has CDR1 KGHSH and CDR2 LQKENI. For the CDR3, the DNA is TGTGCCAGCTCACCGGGCGGGGGAGTTGGTCAGCCCCAGCATTTT. This codes for CASSPGGGVGQPQHF.

The chain couples TRBV5-5 to TRBJ1-3, with a tentative D call TRBD1 (6 bases). Per germline, CDR1 SGHKS and CDR2 YYEKEE (reference sequence). Trimming cost V 1 base and J 4 bases, with 12 bases left between them. There are 15 residues in the CDR3. The CDR3: CASSLSGGAGNTIYF. CDR3 bases: TGTGCCAGCAGCTTGAGTGGGGGGGCCGGAAACACCATATATTTT.

The V call is TRBV28, the J call TRBJ1-1; no definite D call. V was clipped by 6 bases and J by 6 bases, with 23 bases between them. Germline CDR1 MDHEN, CDR2 SYDVKM. The CDR3 length is 16 residues. For the CDR3, the DNA is TGTGCCAGCAGCTTCAGAGGGAGGGCCCTAAGGTCTGAAGCTTTCTTT. Encoded protein: CASSFRGRALRSEAFF.

V and J are TRBV5-4 and TRBJ2-2; 11 bases are shared with TRBD2. The germline V gene encodes CDR1 SGHNT and CDR2 YYREEE (reference sequence). The CDR3 has 17 amino acids. Trimming removed 4 bases from V and 1 base from J; junction bases left unmatched: 6. The DNA for the CDR3 is TGTGCCAGCAGCGGGCGGACTAGCGGGCGGAACACCGGGGAGCTGTTTTTT. It yields the protein CASSGRTSGRNTGELFF. Together with reference TRBV5-4 and TRBJ2-2, the CDR3 gives the full variable domain: ETGVTQSPTHLIKTRGQQVTLRCSSQSGHNTVSWYQQALGQGPQFIFQYYREEENGRGNFPPRFSGLQFPNYSSELNVNALELDDSALYLCASSGRTSGRNTGELFFGEGSRLTVL.

The table lists this clone with a count of one. The chain combines TRBV5-4 with TRBJ2-7; TRBD2 is a possible D gene (6 bases). Trimming took 0 bases from V and 0 from J, leaving 16 bases between them. CDR3 length: 17 amino acids. CDR1 and CDR2 from the germline V gene are SGHNT and YYREEE (reference sequence). The CDR3 reads CASSLVVGASVSYEQYF. CDR3 DNA sequence: TGTGCCAGCAGCTTGGTTGTTGGGGCTAGCGTCTCCTACGAGCAGTACTTC.

This clone has just a few counts. The V and J genes are TRBV6-4 and TRBJ2-2; 7 nucleotides agree with TRBD2. Trimming removed 10 bases from V and 1 base from J; junction bases left unmatched: 6. Germline CDR1 and CDR2: MRHNA and SNTAGT. The CDR3 spans 14 residues. The CDR3 DNA sequence: TGTGCCACACAGCGGGACCTGAACACCGGGGAGCTGTTTTTT. Translating gives CATQRDLNTGELFF.

The V gene is TRBV6-2 or TRBV6-3, the J gene TRBJ1-5, with TRBD1 matching 10 bases. This CDR3 is built from 15 residues. Trimming removed 6 bases from V and 7 bases from J; junction bases left unmatched: 9. Germline V gene data show CDR1 as MNHEY and CDR2 as SVGEGT. The CDR3 here is CASSLTGGAWQPQHF. CDR3 nucleotide sequence: TGTGCCAGCAGCCTGACAGGGGGCGCATGGCAGCCCCAGCATTTT.

The chain combines TRBV27 with TRBJ2-5; possibly TRBD2 for D (6 bases). This CDR3 comprises 14 residues. The germline gives CDR1 MNHEY, CDR2 SMNVEV (reference sequence). V gave up 2 bases and J gave up 5 bases, with 12 bases separating them. CDR3 bases: TGTGCCAGCAGTTTAGCGGGGTTGGGGGAGACCCAGTACTTC. Translating gives CASSLAGLGETQYF.

The chain has TRBV7-9 and TRBJ2-2; no firm D call. The ends were cut back, 1 base at V and 7 bases at J, with 7 bases in the middle. The CDR3 spans 13 residues. Germline V CDR1 and CDR2: SEHNR, FQNEAQ (reference sequence). CDR3 in amino acids: CASSLVRGGELFF. For the CDR3, the DNA is TGTGCCAGCAGCTTAGTTCGCGGCGGGGAGCTGTTTTTT.

V usage is TRBV6-5 and J usage is TRBJ2-7; 11 positions match TRBD1. V was clipped by 6 bases and J by 3 bases; unmatched bases: 4. The CDR3 runs 14 residues. Germline assignment: CDR1 MNHEY and CDR2 SVGAGI. Here the CDR3 DNA reads TGTGCCAGCAGGCCCGGGACAGGGGGCTACGAGCAGTACTTC. This sequence encodes CASRPGTGGYEQYF.

This rearrangement joins TRBV5-6 to TRBJ1-1; D call uncertain. The CDR3 totals 14 residues. Germline V gene sequence: CDR1 SGHDT, CDR2 YYEEEE. The V and J ends lost 2 bases and 3 bases respectively, with 11 bases between them. CDR3: CASSLRGIYTEAFF. For the CDR3, the DNA is TGTGCCAGCAGCTTACGGGGAATTTACACTGAAGCTTTCTTT.

This clone was detected once. The rearrangement joins TRBV9 to TRBJ2-1; 8 nucleotides agree with TRBD2. CDR1 is SGDLS and CDR2 is YYNGEE in the germline V gene. J lost 5 bases, V lost 4 bases, and 11 bases had no gene match. The CDR3 loop spans 16 amino acids. In nucleotides, the CDR3 is TGTGCCAGCAGCCCGTTGTTAGCGGGGTCCCACAATGAGCAGTTCTTC. The encoded protein is CASSPLLAGSHNEQFF.

This rearrangement joins TRBV2 to TRBJ1-5; D perhaps matches TRBD1 (6 bases). Trimming left V 7 bases short and J 0 bases short, with 13 bases between. This CDR3 has 15 amino acids. Germline V gene lookup returns CDR1 SNHLY and CDR2 FYNNEI. The CDR3 DNA reads TGTGCCAGCACCAGCACACAGGGTAGCAATCAGCCCCAGCATTTT. Translating it yields CASTSTQGSNQPQHF.